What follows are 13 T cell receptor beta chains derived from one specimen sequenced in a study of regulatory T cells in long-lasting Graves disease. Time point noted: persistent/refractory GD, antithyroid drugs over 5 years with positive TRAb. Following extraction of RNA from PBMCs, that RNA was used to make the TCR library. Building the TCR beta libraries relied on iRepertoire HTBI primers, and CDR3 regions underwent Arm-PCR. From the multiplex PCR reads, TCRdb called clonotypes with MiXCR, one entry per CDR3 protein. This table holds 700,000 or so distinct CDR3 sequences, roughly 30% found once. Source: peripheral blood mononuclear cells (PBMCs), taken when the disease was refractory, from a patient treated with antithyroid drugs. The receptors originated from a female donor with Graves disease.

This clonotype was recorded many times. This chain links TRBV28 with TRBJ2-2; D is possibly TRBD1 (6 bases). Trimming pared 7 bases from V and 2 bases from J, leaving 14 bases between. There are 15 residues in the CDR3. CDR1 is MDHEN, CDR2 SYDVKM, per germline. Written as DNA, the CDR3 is TGTGCCAGCAAACCCGGGGACATCAACACCGGGGAGCTGTTTTTT. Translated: CASKPGDINTGELFF.

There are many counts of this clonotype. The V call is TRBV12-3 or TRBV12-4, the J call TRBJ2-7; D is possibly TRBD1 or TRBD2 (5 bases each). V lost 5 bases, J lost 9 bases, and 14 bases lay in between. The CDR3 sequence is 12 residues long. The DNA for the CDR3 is TGTGCCAGCAGTCTGGGACCGCCTGTGCAGTACTTC. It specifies CASSLGPPVQYF.

CDR3 nucleotides: TGCAGTGCAAACGACAGGGGGCGAGACACTGAAGCTTTCTTT. It yields the protein CSANDRGRDTEAFF. The V call is TRBV20-1, the J call TRBJ1-1; 10 bases agree with TRBD1. The germline gives CDR1 DFQATT, CDR2 SNEGSKA (reference sequence). V lost 6 bases and J lost 3; bases outside the gene matches: 7. This CDR3 spans 14 amino acids.

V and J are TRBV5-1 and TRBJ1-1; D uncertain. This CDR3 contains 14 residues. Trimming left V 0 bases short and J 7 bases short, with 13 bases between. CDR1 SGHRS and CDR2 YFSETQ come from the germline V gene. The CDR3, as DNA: TGCGCCAGCAGCTTGGGAATTGAGGCGCTTGAAGCTTTCTTT. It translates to CASSLGIEALEAFF.

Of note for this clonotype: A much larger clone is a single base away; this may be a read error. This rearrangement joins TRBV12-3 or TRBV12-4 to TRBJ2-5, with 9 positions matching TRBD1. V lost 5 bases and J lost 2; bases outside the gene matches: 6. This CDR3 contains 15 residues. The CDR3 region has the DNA TGTGCCAGCAGTCCCGGGACAGGGAGTCAAGAGACCCAGTACTTC. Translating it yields CASSPGTGSQETQYF.

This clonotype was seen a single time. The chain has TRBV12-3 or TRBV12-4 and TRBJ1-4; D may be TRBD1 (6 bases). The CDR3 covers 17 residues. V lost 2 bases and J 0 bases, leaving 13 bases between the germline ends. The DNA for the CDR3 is TGTGCCAGCAGTTTAAGGGGGGGCTTTGCAACTAATGAAAAACTGTTTTTT. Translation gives CASSLRGGFATNEKLFF.

The CDR3 DNA is TGTGCCTGGAGCCAAAATAACCGAGATGGCTACACCTTC. This gives the protein CAWSQNNRDGYTF. The chain combines TRBV30 with TRBJ1-2; the D is unclear. CDR1 GTSNPN and CDR2 SVGIG come from the germline V gene (reference sequence). The CDR3 has 13 amino acids. V lost 3 bases to trimming and J lost 6 bases, with 14 bases between them.

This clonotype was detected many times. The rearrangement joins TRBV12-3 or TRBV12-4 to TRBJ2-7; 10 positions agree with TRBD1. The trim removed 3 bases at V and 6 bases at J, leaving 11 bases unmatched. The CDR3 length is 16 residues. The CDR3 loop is CASSFPPGQGIGEQYF. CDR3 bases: TGTGCCAGCAGTTTCCCCCCGGGACAGGGGATAGGCGAGCAGTACTTC.

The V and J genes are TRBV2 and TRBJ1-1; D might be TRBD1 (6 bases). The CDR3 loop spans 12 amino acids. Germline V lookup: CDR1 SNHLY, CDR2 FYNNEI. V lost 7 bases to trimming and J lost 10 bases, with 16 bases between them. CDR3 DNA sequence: TGTGCCAGCATGACCAGTGCCAGGGGAGCTTTCTTT. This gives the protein CASMTSARGAFF. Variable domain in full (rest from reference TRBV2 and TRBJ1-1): EPEVTQTPSHQVTQMGQEVILRCVPISNHLYFYWYRQILGQKVEFLVSFYNNEISEKSEIFDDQFSVERPDGSNFTLKIRSTKLEDSAMYFCASMTSARGAFFGQGTRLTVV.

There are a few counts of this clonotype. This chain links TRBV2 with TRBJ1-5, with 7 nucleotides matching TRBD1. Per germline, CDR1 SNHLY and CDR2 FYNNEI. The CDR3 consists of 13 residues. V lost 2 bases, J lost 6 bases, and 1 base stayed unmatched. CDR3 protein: CASSETGVQPQHF. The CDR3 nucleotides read TGTGCCAGCAGTGAAACAGGGGTTCAGCCCCAGCATTTT.

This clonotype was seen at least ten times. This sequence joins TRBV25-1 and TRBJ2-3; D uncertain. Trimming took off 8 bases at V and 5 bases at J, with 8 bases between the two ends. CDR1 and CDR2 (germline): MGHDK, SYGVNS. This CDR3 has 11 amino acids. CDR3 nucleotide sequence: TGTGCCAGCGCCTGGGGAGATACGCAGTATTTT. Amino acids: CASAWGDTQYF. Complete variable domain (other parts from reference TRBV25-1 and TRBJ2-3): EADIYQTPRYLVIGTGKKITLECSQTMGHDKMYWYQQDPGMELHLIHYSYGVNSTEKGDLSSESTVSRIRTEHFPLTLESARPSHTSQYLCASAWGDTQYFGPGTRLTVL.

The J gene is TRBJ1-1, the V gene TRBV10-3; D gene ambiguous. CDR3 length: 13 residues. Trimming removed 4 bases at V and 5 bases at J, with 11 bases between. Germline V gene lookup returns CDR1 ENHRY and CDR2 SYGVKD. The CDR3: CAISVQSGTEAFF. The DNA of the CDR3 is TGTGCCATCAGTGTACAGAGCGGAACTGAAGCTTTCTTT.

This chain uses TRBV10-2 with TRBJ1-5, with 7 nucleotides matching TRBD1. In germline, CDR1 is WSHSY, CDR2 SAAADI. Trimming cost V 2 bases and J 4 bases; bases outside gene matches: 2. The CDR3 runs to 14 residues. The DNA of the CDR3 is TGCGCCAGCAGTGAGAACAGGGGTAATCAGCCCCAGCATTTT. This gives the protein CASSENRGNQPQHF.